This T cell receptor (beta chain) was obtained from a study of regulatory T cells in long-lasting Graves disease. This clonotype was counted many times. Time point described: newly diagnosed GD, antithyroid drugs for less than 3 months. RNA from PBMCs was the source of the TCR library. Per the germline V gene, CDR1 is KGHSH and CDR2 is LQKENI. V lost 4 bases and J lost 1, with 7 bases in between. The CDR3 runs to 14 residues. TCR beta libraries were built with iRepertoire HTBI primers and Arm-PCR of CDR3 regions. MiXCR, applied by TCRdb to the multiplex PCR reads, yields one record per CDR3 protein. The sample records more than 400,000 distinct CDR3 sequences, 15% to 20% being singletons. The sample was also reused in another study, on T cells in Graves' hyperthyroidism and ophthalmopathy. As that study records: Newly diagnosed patients aged 18 to 65 had hyperthyroidism of under 2 months' duration.

This sequence was found in a middle-aged man with Graves disease. The chain is built from TRBV18 and TRBJ2-2; D remains ambiguous. This sample comprised peripheral blood mononuclear cells (PBMCs), obtained at new diagnosis, from a patient treated with antithyroid drugs. The CDR3 DNA sequence: TGTGCCAGCTCACGCCAACGGAACACCGGGGAGCTGTTTTTT. This sequence encodes CASSRQRNTGELFF.